The 21 T cell receptor beta chains presented below share a single source sample, sequenced in a study of blood T cell repertoires in COVID-19. Clones were sequenced by immunoSEQ multiplex PCR, and TCRdb holds only the in-frame ones, with some missing. The table lists 200,000 to 250,000 clones, 70% to 90% of them singletons. The sample taken for sequencing was peripheral blood. The source is a man aged 55 to 70 with acute or convalescent COVID-19.

This clone was seen only once. V and J are TRBV5-1 and TRBJ2-7; 8 nucleotides line up with TRBD1. The CDR3 totals 15 residues. The V and J ends lost 1 base and 5 bases, in that order; junction bases with no gene match: 8. Germline assignment: CDR1 SGHRS and CDR2 YFSETQ. The CDR3 here is CASSLLTQGANEQYF. For the CDR3, the DNA is TGCGCCAGCAGCTTGCTGACGCAGGGGGCAAACGAGCAGTACTTC.

The rearrangement uses TRBV5-1 and TRBJ1-4; 10 bases fit TRBD1. V was pared by 2 bases and J by 5 bases, with 6 bases of the junction left unmatched. The CDR3 is made up of 16 amino acids. Germline V gives CDR1 SGHRS, CDR2 YFSETQ. Here the CDR3 DNA reads TGCGCCAGCAGCTTAACTGGGGGACAGGGGAATGAAAAACTGTTTTTT. It specifies CASSLTGGQGNEKLFF.

V usage is TRBV7-8 and J usage is TRBJ2-1; 11 bases line up with TRBD2. Looked up from germline, CDR1 is SGHVS and CDR2 is FQNEAQ. V gave up 2 bases and J gave up 7 bases; unmatched junction bases: 4. This CDR3 has 15 residues. This chain's CDR3 is CASSLSLAGGNEQFF. The CDR3 DNA is TGTGCCAGCAGCTTATCTCTAGCGGGGGGTAATGAGCAGTTCTTC.

The chain carries TRBV14 and TRBJ2-7; D possibly corresponds to TRBD2 (6 bases). The CDR3 runs to 15 residues. CDR1 and CDR2 from the germline V gene are SGHDN and FVKESK. V lost 0 bases, J lost 1 base, and 10 bases lay in between. The CDR3 bases are TGTGCCAGCAGCCAAGAAATAGGGACTTCCTACGAGCAGTACTTC. This gives the protein CASSQEIGTSYEQYF.

CDR3 sequence: CASSRPGTGDGYTF. As DNA, the CDR3 is TGTGCCAGCAGCCGTCCCGGGACAGGGGATGGCTACACCTTC. The V gene is TRBV11-2, the J gene TRBJ1-2, with 10 nucleotides matching TRBD1. V trimming: 5 bases; J trimming: 6 bases; junction bases outside the gene matches: 6. The CDR3 has 14 residues. Germline V gene sequence: CDR1 SGHAT, CDR2 FQNNGV.

CDR3 bases: TGTGCCAGCAGCACGACAGGGGGTTCCTACGAGCAGTACTTC. Residues: CASSTTGGSYEQYF. The rearrangement uses TRBV7-2 and TRBJ2-7; 9 bases align to TRBD1. J gave up 1 base and V 5 bases, and 3 bases lay outside the gene matches. The CDR3 sequence is 14 residues long. The V gene's germline CDR1 is SGHTA and CDR2 FQGNSA.

CDR3 in DNA: TGTGCCAGCAGCTTAGAGGCTAGCGGAGTTCCAAGCACAGATACGCAGTATTTT. Its protein is CASSLEASGVPSTDTQYF. V is TRBV7-6 and J is TRBJ2-3; 7 nucleotides align to TRBD2. CDR3 length equals 18 residues. With V trimmed by 1 base and J by 0 bases, 10 bases remained unmatched. The germline gives CDR1 SGHVS, CDR2 FNYEAQ.

The chain carries TRBV6-5 and TRBJ1-5, with TRBD1 matching 8 bases. This CDR3 has 14 amino acids. Germline V CDR1 and CDR2: MNHEY, SVGAGI. The junction had 7 bases not matched to a gene; V was cut back by 6 bases and J by 6 bases. The CDR3 DNA is TGTGCCAGCAGGTCTGGGACAGGCAGTCAGCCCCAGCATTTT. It is translated as CASRSGTGSQPQHF.

The rearrangement joins TRBV7-9 to TRBJ2-5, with D perhaps TRBD1 (5 bases). The CDR3 has 15 residues. Germline CDR1 reads SEHNR; CDR2 reads FQNEAQ (reference sequence). Trimming took 1 base from V and 1 from J, leaving 10 bases between them. For the CDR3, the DNA is TGTGCCAGCAGCTTAGGATCCAGGGCCCAAGAGACCCAGTACTTC. Its translation is CASSLGSRAQETQYF.

This clone was seen a single time. The rearrangement links TRBV7-6 to TRBJ1-3; tentative D call: TRBD1 (6 bases). V lost 1 base to trimming and J lost 4 bases, with 14 bases between them. CDR1 and CDR2 from the germline V gene are SGHVS and FNYEAQ. The CDR3 runs 16 residues. CDR3 DNA sequence: TGTGCCAGCAGCTTAGGGAACAGGGAGTTGGGAAACACCATATATTTT. The encoded protein is CASSLGNRELGNTIYF.

The chain is built from TRBV18 and TRBJ2-3, with a tentative D call TRBD2 (5 bases). Looked up from germline, CDR1 is KGHSH and CDR2 is LQKENI. Trimming left V 4 bases short and J 2 bases short, with 16 bases between. CDR3 length: 16 residues. CDR3 in amino acids: CASSRTGSPATDTQYF. The CDR3 nucleotides are TGTGCCAGCTCACGAACGGGGTCCCCAGCCACAGATACGCAGTATTTT.

This chain links TRBV9 with TRBJ2-5; possibly TRBD2 for D (6 bases). In germline, CDR1 is SGDLS, CDR2 YYNGEE. V lost 7 bases to trimming and J lost 2 bases, with 9 bases between them. This CDR3 has 12 amino acids. For the CDR3, the DNA is TGTGCCAGCTCGGGGGTTCAAGAGACCCAGTACTTC. This sequence encodes CASSGVQETQYF.

This clone has a single count. The chain joins TRBV11-3 to TRBJ2-7; a possible D gene is TRBD1 (5 bases). CDR1 SGHNT and CDR2 YENEEA come from the germline V gene. The CDR3 has 13 residues. Trimming shortened V by 5 bases and J by 3 bases, and 11 bases separated the two germline ends. The CDR3 sequence: CASSAGQGYEQYF. The CDR3 DNA reads as TGTGCCAGCAGCGCCGGGCAGGGCTACGAGCAGTACTTC.

V usage is TRBV15 and J usage is TRBJ2-3; no firm D call. The CDR3 consists of 15 residues. Germline assignment: CDR1 LNHNV and CDR2 YYDKDF (reference sequence). The V end lost 1 base, the J end lost 6 bases, and 14 bases lay between the germline ends. In DNA form, the CDR3 reads TGTGCCACCAGCAGAGCTAAGACTCCCGGGGATACGCAGTATTTT. Translating it yields CATSRAKTPGDTQYF. The complete variable domain, with remaining parts taken from reference TRBV15 and TRBJ2-3, reads DAMVIQNPRYQVTQFGKPVTLSCSQTLNHNVMYWYQQKSSQAPKLLFHYYDKDFNNEADTPDNFQSRRPNTSFCFLDIRSPGLGDTAMYLCATSRAKTPGDTQYFGPGTRLTVL.

The chain links TRBV19 to TRBJ2-7; 7 nucleotides align to TRBD2. CDR3 length: 14 amino acids. CDR1 and CDR2 (germline): LNHDA, SQIVND (reference sequence). J gave up 3 bases and V 6 bases, and 8 bases lay outside the gene matches. The CDR3 loop is CASSHSTGGYEQYF. CDR3 coding DNA: TGTGCCAGTAGCCACTCGACGGGAGGCTACGAGCAGTACTTC.

This clone was picked up one time. This chain uses TRBV12-5 with TRBJ2-5, with 15 bases matching TRBD2. CDR3 length: 17 residues. Germline V gives CDR1 LGHNT, CDR2 FRNRAP. The J segment lost 1 base and the V segment lost 5 bases, leaving 5 bases of the junction unmatched. This CDR3 reads CASGPGLAGGPQETQYF. DNA for the CDR3: TGTGCTAGTGGTCCAGGACTAGCGGGGGGGCCCCAAGAGACCCAGTACTTC.

The chain combines TRBV24-1 with TRBJ2-2, with D tentatively TRBD1 (5 bases). Germline assignment: CDR1 KGHDR and CDR2 SFDVKD. The CDR3 is made up of 14 amino acids. The germline V and J ends were trimmed by 0 bases and 5 bases, with 6 bases remaining between them. The CDR3 DNA follows: TGTGCCACCAGTGATTTGGGGGCTACCGGGGAGCTGTTTTTT. Its translation is CATSDLGATGELFF.

The chain links TRBV9 to TRBJ1-4; 7 bases line up with TRBD1. Germline CDR1 is SGDLS and CDR2 is YYNGEE. V dropped 0 bases and J dropped 4; count of bases not matched to a gene: 9. The CDR3 spans 17 residues. In nucleotides, the CDR3 is TGTGCCAGCAGCGTAGGAATCCGGGGGACAGTTAATGAAAAACTGTTTTTT. This gives the protein CASSVGIRGTVNEKLFF.

The chain combines TRBV3-1 (or the pseudogene TRBV3-2) with TRBJ2-1; D uncertain. V lost 4 bases and J lost 4, with 11 bases in between. The length of the CDR3 is 14 residues. Germline values: CDR1 LGHDT, CDR2 YNNKEL (reference sequence). The CDR3 here is CASSPRVSYNEQFF. CDR3 nucleotides: TGTGCCAGCAGCCCCCGAGTTAGTTACAATGAGCAGTTCTTC.

V and J are TRBV19 and TRBJ2-1, with 11 bases lining up with TRBD2. Germline CDR1 reads LNHDA; CDR2 reads SQIVND (reference sequence). Trimming removed 4 bases from V and 8 bases from J; junction bases left unmatched: 7. The CDR3 covers 15 residues. In DNA, the CDR3 is TGTGCCAGTAGTACCCGGACTAGCGGGTTGGATGAGCAGTTCTTC. It encodes CASSTRTSGLDEQFF.

This chain connects TRBV24-1 to TRBJ1-5; no definite D call. Germline V lookup: CDR1 KGHDR, CDR2 SFDVKD. With 9 bases removed from V and 0 bases from J, the gap between germline ends came to 11 bases. The CDR3 consists of 14 residues. CDR3 in DNA: TGTGCCACCCCGGGTCTATATAGCAATCAGCCCCAGCATTTT. This gives the protein CATPGLYSNQPQHF.